This T cell receptor (beta chain) derives from a study of T cells after yellow fever vaccination. General study results and limits: When the response was secondary, it was weaker but reached its peak faster, day 5 versus 15.

V was clipped by 3 bases and J by 3 bases; unmatched bases: 4. CDR3 length equals 15 residues. Germline-derived CDR1 and CDR2 are MNHEY and SMNVEV (reference sequence). This clonotype was recorded at least ten times. Its antigen is still unknown. MiXCR, run by TCRdb on the 5' RACE reads, gives a single entry per CDR3 protein. The sample holds about 120,000 distinct CDR3 sequences, under 9% seen once. This TCR was recovered from a man between 18 and 35 years old who received the YFV17D yellow fever vaccine. The chain recombines TRBV27 with TRBJ2-1; 8 bases match TRBD1. The sequencing used CD8+ T cells sorted from PBMCs, collected on the day of the yellow fever booster vaccination. CDR3 sequence reads: CASSFGTGHYNEQFF. The CDR3 nucleotides read TGTGCCAGCAGTTTTGGGACAGGCCACTACAATGAGCAGTTCTTC.